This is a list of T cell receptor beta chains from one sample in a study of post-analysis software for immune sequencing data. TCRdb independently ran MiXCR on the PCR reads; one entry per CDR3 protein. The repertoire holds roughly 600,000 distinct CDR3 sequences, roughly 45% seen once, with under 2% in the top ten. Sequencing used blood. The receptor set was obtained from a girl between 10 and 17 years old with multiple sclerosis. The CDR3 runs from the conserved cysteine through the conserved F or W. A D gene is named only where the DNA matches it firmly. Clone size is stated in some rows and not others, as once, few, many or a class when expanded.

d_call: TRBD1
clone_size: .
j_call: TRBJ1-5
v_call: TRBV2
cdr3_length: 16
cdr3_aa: CASSATGQGVGQPQHF
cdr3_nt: TGTGCCAGCAGTGCTACGGGACAGGGGGTCGGCCAGCCCCAGCATTTT

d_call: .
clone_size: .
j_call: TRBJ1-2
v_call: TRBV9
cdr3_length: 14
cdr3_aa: CASSVVAGNYGYTF
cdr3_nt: TGTGCCAGCAGCGTAGTGGCAGGGAACTATGGCTACACCTTC

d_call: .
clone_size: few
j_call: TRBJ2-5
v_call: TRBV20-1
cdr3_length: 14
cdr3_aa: CSARDWNTQETQYF
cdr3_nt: TGCAGTGCTAGAGATTGGAACACCCAAGAGACCCAGTACTTC

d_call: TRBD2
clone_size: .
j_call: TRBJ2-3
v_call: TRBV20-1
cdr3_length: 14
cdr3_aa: CSANSGGIIDTQYF
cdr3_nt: TGCAGTGCTAATAGCGGGGGGATAATAGATACGCAGTATTTT

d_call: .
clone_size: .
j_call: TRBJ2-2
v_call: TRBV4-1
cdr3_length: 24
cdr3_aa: CASSGAGGGPDTQYFGPGTGELFF
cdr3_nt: .

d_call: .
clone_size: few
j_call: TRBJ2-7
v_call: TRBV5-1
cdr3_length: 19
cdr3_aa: CASRGEGFSQKDLSYEQYF
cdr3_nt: TGCGCCAGCAGGGGCGAGGGTTTTTCGCAGAAGGATTTATCCTACGAGCAGTACTTC

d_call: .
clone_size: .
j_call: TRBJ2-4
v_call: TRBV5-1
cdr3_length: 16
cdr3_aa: CASSLSGRETKNIQYF
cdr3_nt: TGCGCCAGCAGCTTGTCGGGCAGGGAAACCAAAAACATTCAGTACTTC

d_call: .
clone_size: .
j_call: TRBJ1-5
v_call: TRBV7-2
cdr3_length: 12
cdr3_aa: CASSLPQQPQHF
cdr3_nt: TGTGCCAGCAGCTTACCACAGCAGCCCCAGCATTTT

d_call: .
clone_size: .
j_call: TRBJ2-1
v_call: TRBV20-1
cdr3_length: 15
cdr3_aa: CSGRGGRGGNNEQFF
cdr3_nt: TGCAGTGGTAGAGGTGGGAGAGGTGGAAACAATGAGCAGTTCTTC

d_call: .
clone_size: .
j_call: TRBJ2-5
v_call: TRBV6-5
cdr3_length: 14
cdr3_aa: CASSYYDTQETQYF
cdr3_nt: TGTGCCAGCAGTTACTACGACACTCAAGAGACCCAGTACTTC

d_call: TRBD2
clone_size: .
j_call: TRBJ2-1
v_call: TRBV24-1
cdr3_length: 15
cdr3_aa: CATSDIAGVKNEQFF
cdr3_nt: TGTGCCACCAGTGACATAGCGGGAGTTAAAAATGAGCAGTTCTTC

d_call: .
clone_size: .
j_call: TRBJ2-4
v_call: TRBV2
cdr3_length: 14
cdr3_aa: CASSSRTYKNIQYF
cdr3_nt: TGTGCCAGCAGTTCCCGGACTTACAAAAACATTCAGTACTTC

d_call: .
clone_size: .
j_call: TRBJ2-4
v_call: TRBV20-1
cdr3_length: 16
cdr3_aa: CSARAPGALAKNIQYF
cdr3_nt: TGCAGTGCTAGAGCTCCTGGGGCTCTAGCCAAAAACATTCAGTACTTC

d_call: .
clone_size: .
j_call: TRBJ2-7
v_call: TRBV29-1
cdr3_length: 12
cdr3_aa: CSVENDMYEQYF
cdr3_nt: TGCAGCGTTGAAAATGACATGTACGAGCAGTACTTC

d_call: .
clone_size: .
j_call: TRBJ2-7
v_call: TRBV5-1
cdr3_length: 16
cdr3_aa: CASSLGRGSSSYEQYF
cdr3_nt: TGCGCCAGCAGCTTGGGTCGGGGGTCGAGCTCCTACGAGCAGTACTTC

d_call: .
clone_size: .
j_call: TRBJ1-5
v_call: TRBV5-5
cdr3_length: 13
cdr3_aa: CASSLGGEEPQHF
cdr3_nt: TGTGCCAGCAGCTTGGGCGGAGAAGAGCCCCAGCATTTT

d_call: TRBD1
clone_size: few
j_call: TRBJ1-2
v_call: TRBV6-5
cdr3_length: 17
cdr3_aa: CASSYSRNRGYFYGYTF
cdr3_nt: TGTGCCAGCAGTTACTCACGGAACAGGGGGTATTTCTATGGCTACACCTTC

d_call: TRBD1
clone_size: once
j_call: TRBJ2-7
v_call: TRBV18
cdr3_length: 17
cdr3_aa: CASSPRRGQGPAYEQYF
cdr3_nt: TGTGCCAGCTCACCAAGGCGAGGACAGGGGCCCGCCTACGAGCAGTACTTC

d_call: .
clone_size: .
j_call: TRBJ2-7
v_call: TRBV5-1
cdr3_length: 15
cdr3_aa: CASSLGGTPEFEQYF
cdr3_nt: TGCGCCAGCAGCTTGGGGGGGACACCCGAGTTCGAGCAGTACTTC

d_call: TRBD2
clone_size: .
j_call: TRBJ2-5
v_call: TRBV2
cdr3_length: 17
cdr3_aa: CASSEGWSSGGQETQYF
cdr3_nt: TGTGCCAGCAGCGAAGGGTGGAGTAGCGGGGGACAAGAGACCCAGTACTTC

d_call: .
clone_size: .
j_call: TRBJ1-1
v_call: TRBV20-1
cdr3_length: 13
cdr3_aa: CSARSYRNTEAFF
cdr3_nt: TGCAGTGCTAGGAGTTACAGGAACACTGAAGCTTTCTTT

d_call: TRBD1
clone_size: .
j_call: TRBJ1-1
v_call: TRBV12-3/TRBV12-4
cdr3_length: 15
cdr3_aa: CASGLQGAVGTEAFF
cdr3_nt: TGTGCCAGCGGATTACAGGGGGCAGTGGGGACTGAAGCTTTCTTT

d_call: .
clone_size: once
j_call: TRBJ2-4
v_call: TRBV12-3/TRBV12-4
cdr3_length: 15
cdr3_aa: CASSWTQGVKNIQYF
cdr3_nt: TGTGCCAGCAGTTGGACACAGGGCGTGAAAAACATTCAGTACTTC

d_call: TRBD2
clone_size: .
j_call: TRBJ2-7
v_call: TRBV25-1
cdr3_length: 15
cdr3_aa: CASSPPGGRSNEQYF
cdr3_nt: TGTGCCAGCAGTCCCCCGGGCGGGAGATCGAACGAGCAGTACTTC

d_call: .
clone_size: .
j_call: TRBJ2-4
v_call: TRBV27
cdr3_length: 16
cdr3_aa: CASSSTADLAKNIQYF
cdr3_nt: TGTGCCAGCAGTTCAACAGCCGATTTAGCCAAAAACATTCAGTACTTC

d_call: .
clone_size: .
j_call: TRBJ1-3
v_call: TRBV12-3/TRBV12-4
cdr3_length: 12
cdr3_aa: CASRWTRNTIYF
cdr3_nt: TGTGCCAGCAGGTGGACAAGAAACACCATATATTTT

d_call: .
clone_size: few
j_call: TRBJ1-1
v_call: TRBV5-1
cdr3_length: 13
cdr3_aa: CASSSARGTEAFF
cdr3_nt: TGCGCCAGCAGTTCAGCCAGAGGGACTGAAGCTTTCTTT

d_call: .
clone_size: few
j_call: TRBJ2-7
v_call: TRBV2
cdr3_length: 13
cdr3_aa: CASTWSPRYEQYF
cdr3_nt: TGTGCCAGCACGTGGAGCCCCCGCTACGAGCAGTACTTC

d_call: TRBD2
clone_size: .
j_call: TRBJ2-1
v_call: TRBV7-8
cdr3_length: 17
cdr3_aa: CASSLPGLAGALNEQFF
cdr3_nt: TGTGCCAGCAGCTTACCGGGACTAGCGGGAGCCCTCAACGAGCAGTTCTTC

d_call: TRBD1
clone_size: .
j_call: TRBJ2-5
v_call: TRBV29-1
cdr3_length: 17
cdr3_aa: CSAQYGTGRRKGVTQYF
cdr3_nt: TGCAGTGCTCAATACGGGACAGGGCGTAGGAAGGGGGTGACCCAGTACTTC

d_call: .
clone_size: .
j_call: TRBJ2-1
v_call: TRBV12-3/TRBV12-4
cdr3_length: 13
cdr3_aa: CASSLQGQNEQFF
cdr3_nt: TGTGCCAGCAGCTTACAAGGCCAGAATGAGCAGTTCTTC

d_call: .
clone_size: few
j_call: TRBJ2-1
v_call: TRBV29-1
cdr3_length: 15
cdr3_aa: CSVLARGASHNEQFF
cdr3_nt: TGCAGCGTACTCGCCCGGGGGGCTTCCCACAATGAGCAGTTCTTC

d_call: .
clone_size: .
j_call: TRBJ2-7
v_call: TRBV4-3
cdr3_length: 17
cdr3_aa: CASSQDFLQGGSYEQYF
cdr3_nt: TGCGCCAGCAGCCAAGATTTTTTGCAGGGGGGCTCCTACGAGCAGTACTTC

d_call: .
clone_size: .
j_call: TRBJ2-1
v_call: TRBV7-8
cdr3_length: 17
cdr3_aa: CASSLVRRQRLYNEQFF
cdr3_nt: TGTGCCAGCAGCTTAGTCCGACGTCAGAGACTGTACAATGAGCAGTTCTTC

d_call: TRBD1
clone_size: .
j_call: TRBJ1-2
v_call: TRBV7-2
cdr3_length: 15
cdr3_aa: CASSLGDRGFYGYTF
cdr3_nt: TGTGCCAGCAGCTTAGGTGACAGGGGCTTCTATGGCTACACCTTC

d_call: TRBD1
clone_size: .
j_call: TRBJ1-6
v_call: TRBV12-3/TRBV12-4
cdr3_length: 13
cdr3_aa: CARSFDRDSPLHF
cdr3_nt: TGTGCCCGCAGTTTCGACAGGGATTCACCCCTCCACTTT

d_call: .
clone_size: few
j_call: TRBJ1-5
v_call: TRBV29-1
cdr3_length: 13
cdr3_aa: CSVGAGRGQPQHF
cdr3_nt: TGCAGCGTTGGGGCAGGGAGAGGTCAGCCCCAGCATTTT

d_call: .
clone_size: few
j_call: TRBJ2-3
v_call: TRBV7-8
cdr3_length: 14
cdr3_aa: CASIGTRMADTQYF
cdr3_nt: TGTGCCAGCATAGGGACCAGAATGGCGGATACGCAGTATTTT

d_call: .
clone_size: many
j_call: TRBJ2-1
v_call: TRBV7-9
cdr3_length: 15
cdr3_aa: CASSSAGTTYNEQFF
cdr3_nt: TGTGCCAGCAGCTCCGCCGGGACCACCTACAATGAGCAGTTCTTC

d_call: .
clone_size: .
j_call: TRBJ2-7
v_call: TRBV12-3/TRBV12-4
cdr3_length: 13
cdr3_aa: CASSLGANGEQYF
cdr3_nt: TGTGCCAGCAGTTTGGGAGCGAACGGCGAGCAGTACTTC

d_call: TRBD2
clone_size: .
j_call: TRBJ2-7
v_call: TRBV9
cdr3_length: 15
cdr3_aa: CASSRGRARSYEQYF
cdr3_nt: TGTGCCAGCAGCAGAGGGAGGGCCCGCTCCTACGAGCAGTACTTC

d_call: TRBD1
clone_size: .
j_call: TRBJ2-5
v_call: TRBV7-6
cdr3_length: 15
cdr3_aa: CASSFMGQGQETQYF
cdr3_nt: TGTGCCAGCAGCTTTATGGGACAGGGGCAAGAGACCCAGTACTTC

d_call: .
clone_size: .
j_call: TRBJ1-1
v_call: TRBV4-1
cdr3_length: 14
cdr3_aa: CASSQVPANTEALF
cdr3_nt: TGCGCCAGCAGCCAAGTCCCAGCGAACACTGAAGCTCTCTTT

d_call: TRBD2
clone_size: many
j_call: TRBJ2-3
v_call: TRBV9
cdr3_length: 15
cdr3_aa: CASSASGGSTDTQYF
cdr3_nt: TGTGCCAGCAGCGCTAGCGGGGGGTCGACAGATACGCAGTATTTT

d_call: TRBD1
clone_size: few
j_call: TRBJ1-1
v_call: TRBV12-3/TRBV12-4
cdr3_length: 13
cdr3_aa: CASSWDRVQRAFF
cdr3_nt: TGTGCCAGCAGTTGGGACAGGGTACAGAGGGCTTTCTTT

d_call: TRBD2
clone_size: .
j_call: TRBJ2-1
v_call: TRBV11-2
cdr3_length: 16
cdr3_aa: CASSSTSGRAHNEQFF
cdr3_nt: TGTGCCAGCAGCTCGACTAGCGGGAGGGCACACAATGAGCAGTTCTTC

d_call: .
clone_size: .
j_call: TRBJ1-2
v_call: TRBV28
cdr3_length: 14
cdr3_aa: CASSPATFSYGYTF
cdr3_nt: TGTGCCAGCAGTCCTGCGACATTTAGCTATGGCTACACCTTC

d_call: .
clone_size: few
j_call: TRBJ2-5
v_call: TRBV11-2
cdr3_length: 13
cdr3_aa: CASRPQGKETQYF
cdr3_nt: TGTGCCAGCAGGCCTCAGGGAAAAGAGACCCAGTACTTC

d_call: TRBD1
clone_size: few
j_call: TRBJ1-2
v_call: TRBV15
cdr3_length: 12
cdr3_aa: CATSRQGYGYTF
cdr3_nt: TGTGCCACCAGCCGACAGGGGTATGGCTACACCTTC

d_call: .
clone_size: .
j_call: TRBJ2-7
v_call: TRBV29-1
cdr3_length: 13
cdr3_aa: CSVGPRSGDEQYF
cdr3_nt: TGCAGCGTTGGCCCTCGGTCGGGCGACGAGCAGTACTTC

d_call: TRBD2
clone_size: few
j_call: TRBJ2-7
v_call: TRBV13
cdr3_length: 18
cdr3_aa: CASSRMSGTSGITYEQYF
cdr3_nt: TGTGCCAGCAGCCGCATGTCCGGGACTAGCGGGATAACCTACGAGCAGTACTTC

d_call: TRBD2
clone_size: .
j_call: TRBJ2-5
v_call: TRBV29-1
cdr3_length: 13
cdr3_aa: CSVELAGAETQYF
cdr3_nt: TGCAGCGTTGAGCTAGCGGGGGCAGAGACCCAGTACTTC

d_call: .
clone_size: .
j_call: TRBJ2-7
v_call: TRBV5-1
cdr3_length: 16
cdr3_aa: CASSPEPGTVPYEQYF
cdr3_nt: TGCGCCAGCAGCCCCGAGCCCGGGACGGTTCCCTACGAGCAGTACTTC

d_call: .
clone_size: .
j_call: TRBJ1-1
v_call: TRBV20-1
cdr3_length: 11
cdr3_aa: CSARAGREAFF
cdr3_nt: TGCAGTGCTAGAGCTGGGAGAGAAGCTTTCTTT

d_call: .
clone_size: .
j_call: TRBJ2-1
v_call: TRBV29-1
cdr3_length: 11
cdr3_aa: CSVPTYSEQFF
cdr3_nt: TGCAGCGTTCCAACCTACAGTGAGCAGTTCTTC